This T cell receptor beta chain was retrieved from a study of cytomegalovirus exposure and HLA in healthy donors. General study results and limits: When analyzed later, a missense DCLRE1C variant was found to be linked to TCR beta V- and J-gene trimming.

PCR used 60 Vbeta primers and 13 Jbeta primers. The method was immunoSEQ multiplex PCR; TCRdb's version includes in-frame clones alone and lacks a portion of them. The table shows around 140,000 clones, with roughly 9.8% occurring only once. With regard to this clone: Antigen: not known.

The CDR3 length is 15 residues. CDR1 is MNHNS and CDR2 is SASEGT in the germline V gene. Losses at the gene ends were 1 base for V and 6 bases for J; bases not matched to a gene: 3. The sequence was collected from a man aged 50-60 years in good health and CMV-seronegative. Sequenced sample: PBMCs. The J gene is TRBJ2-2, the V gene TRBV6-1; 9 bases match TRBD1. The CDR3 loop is CASSEEQGAAGELFF. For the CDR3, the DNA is TGTGCCAGCAGTGAAGAACAGGGGGCTGCCGGGGAGCTGTTTTTT.